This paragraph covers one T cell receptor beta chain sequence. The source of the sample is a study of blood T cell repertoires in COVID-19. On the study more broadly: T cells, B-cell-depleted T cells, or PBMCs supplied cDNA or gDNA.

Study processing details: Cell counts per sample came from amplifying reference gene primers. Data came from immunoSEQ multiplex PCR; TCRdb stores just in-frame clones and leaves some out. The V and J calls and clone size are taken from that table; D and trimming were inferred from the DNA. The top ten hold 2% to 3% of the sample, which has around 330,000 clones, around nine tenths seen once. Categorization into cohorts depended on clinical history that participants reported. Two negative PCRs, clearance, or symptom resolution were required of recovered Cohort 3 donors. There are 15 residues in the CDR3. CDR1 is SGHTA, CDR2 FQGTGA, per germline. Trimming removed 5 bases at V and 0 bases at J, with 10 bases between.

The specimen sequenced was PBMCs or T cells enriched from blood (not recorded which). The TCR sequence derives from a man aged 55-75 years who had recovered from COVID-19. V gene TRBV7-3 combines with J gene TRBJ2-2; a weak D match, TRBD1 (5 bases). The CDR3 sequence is CASSPDSSNTGELFF. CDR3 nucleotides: TGTGCCAGCAGCCCCGACAGCTCGAACACCGGGGAGCTGTTTTTT.